Listed here are 5 T cell receptor beta chains from one sample, sequenced in a study of T-cell reconstitution after alpha-beta-depleted transplantation in children. Unique molecular identifiers were used to barcode this TCRbeta library. TCRdb passed the PCR reads through MiXCR, listing each CDR3 protein once. The sample records around 600,000 distinct CDR3 sequences, over 15% being singletons. Sequenced material: PBMCs from the stem cell graft donor, taken from the stem cell graft. These receptors came from a human donor who donated a stem cell graft to a child with acute myeloid leukemia.

This clonotype occurred a few times. The genes are TRBV29-1 and TRBJ1-2; the match to TRBD1 covers 7 bases. Germline-derived CDR1 and CDR2 are SQVTM and ANQGSEA. Trimming removed 0 bases from V and 6 bases from J; junction bases left unmatched: 4. This CDR3 is 13 amino acids long. CDR3 DNA sequence: TGCAGCGTTGAAGATTGGGGGACAGATGGCTACACCTTC. Amino acids: CSVEDWGTDGYTF.

This clonotype was counted many times. This chain links TRBV20-1 with TRBJ1-1; TRBD1 matches at 8 bases. This CDR3 has 13 residues. CDR1 is DFQATT, CDR2 SNEGSKA, per germline (reference sequence). The J segment lost 4 bases and the V segment lost 4 bases, leaving 5 bases of the junction unmatched. The CDR3 bases are TGCAGTGCTACACAGGGGGAGGTCACTGAAGCTTTCTTT. Encoded protein: CSATQGEVTEAFF.

In its sample, this clonotype was seen many times. The chain combines TRBV20-1 with TRBJ2-5; TRBD2 agrees at 13 bases. Germline V gene lookup returns CDR1 DFQATT and CDR2 SNEGSKA (reference sequence). V was pared by 6 bases and J by 2 bases, with 9 bases of the junction left unmatched. The CDR3 spans 16 residues. The CDR3 DNA reads TGCAGTGCGATGCCCGGGACTAGCGGGGATCAAGAGACCCAGTACTTC. It codes for CSAMPGTSGDQETQYF.

This chain joins TRBV20-1 and TRBJ1-5; the D is unclear. The CDR3 has 13 amino acids. V was cut by 3 bases and J by 1 base, with 7 bases left in between. Per the germline V gene, CDR1 is DFQATT and CDR2 is SNEGSKA (reference sequence). CDR3 region: CSASPGSNQPQHF. The CDR3 region has the DNA TGCAGTGCTAGTCCGGGGAGCAATCAGCCCCAGCATTTT.

The chain is built from TRBV7-6 and TRBJ1-4; TRBD1 matches 8 bases. The ends lost 5 bases at V and 6 bases at J; junction bases unmatched: 8. CDR3 size: 15 residues. In germline, CDR1 is SGHVS, CDR2 FNYEAQ. DNA for the CDR3: TGTGCCAGCAGCCTCCTGACAGGGGCCTATGAAAAACTGTTTTTT. This codes for CASSLLTGAYEKLFF.